Below, 32 T cell receptor beta chains from the same sample are listed, as sequenced in a study of shared clonotypes between healthy human individuals. Some clones are missing from TCRdb's copy, which holds only in-frame ones; the method was immunoSEQ multiplex PCR. Among approximately 2,300,000 clones listed, 80% to 95% were seen once. Material for sequencing was naive CD4+ T cells from PBMCs. Subset described: CD45RA+ positively selected. All receptors derive from a man between 18 and 29 years old in good health. Some clones in this sample may be carry-over from other donors' samples.

The genes are TRBV15 and TRBJ1-1; D is unresolved. The V and J ends lost 0 bases and 4 bases respectively, with 9 bases between them. Germline assignment: CDR1 LNHNV and CDR2 YYDKDF (reference sequence). This CDR3 is 14 amino acids long. CDR3 region: CATSRDPGSTEAFF. DNA of the CDR3: TGTGCCACCAGCAGAGACCCGGGGTCCACTGAAGCTTTCTTT.

This chain joins TRBV5-1 and TRBJ2-3; TRBD2 agrees at 10 bases. The V segment lost 1 base and the J segment 2 bases; nucleotides outside the gene matches: 4. The CDR3 sequence is 16 residues long. Germline values: CDR1 SGHRS, CDR2 YFSETQ. CDR3 residues: CASSLTSGAPTDTQYF. The CDR3 coding sequence is TGCGCCAGCAGCTTGACTAGCGGGGCTCCCACAGATACGCAGTATTTT. Drawing the rest from reference TRBV5-1 and TRBJ2-3, the complete variable domain is KAGVTQTPRYLIKTRGQQVTLSCSPISGHRSVSWYQQTPGQGLQFLFEYFSETQRNKGNFPGRFSGRQFSNSRSEMNVSTLELGDSALYLCASSLTSGAPTDTQYFGPGTRLTVL.

The chain employs TRBV5-6 and TRBJ1-2; D remains unclear. V shed 3 bases and J shed 4 bases, with 16 bases lying between them. The CDR3 consists of 15 residues. CDR1 SGHDT and CDR2 YYEEEE come from the germline V gene. DNA for the CDR3: TGTGCCAGCAGCTCTACGGGCTCCTCCATCTATGGCTACACCTTC. This translates into CASSSTGSSIYGYTF.

The V gene is TRBV11-2, the J gene TRBJ2-5, with TRBD1 identical over 10 bases. Germline V gene data show CDR1 as SGHAT and CDR2 as FQNNGV. V lost 1 base, J lost 5 bases, and 1 base stayed unmatched. The CDR3 is made up of 14 amino acids. CDR3 sequence reads: CASSLAGQGETQYF. DNA of the CDR3: TGTGCCAGCAGCTTAGCGGGACAGGGGGAGACCCAGTACTTC.

With regard to this clone: The sample carries other DNA sequences with the same CDR3. The J gene is TRBJ2-1, the V gene TRBV9, with 7 bases lining up with TRBD2. Germline values: CDR1 SGDLS, CDR2 YYNGEE. This CDR3 is 15 amino acids long. The ends lost 0 bases at V and 0 bases at J; junction bases unmatched: 0. This CDR3 reads CASSVAGGSYNEQFF. The CDR3 nucleotides are TGTGCCAGCAGCGTAGCGGGAGGCTCCTACAATGAGCAGTTCTTC.

This clone was seen a single time. CDR3 amino acids: CASSYSKGGLYEQYF. Written as DNA, the CDR3 is TGTGCCAGCAGTTACTCCAAAGGGGGCCTCTACGAGCAGTACTTC. The V and J genes are TRBV6-5 and TRBJ2-7; 7 nucleotides match TRBD1. This CDR3 comprises 15 residues. Per the germline V gene, CDR1 is MNHEY and CDR2 is SVGAGI. V was pared by 0 bases and J by 3 bases, with 5 bases of the junction left unmatched.

CDR3 sequence reads: CASSPYGTAADTQYF. For the CDR3, the DNA is TGTGCCAGCAGCCCTTACGGGACAGCCGCAGATACGCAGTATTTT. V is TRBV7-9 and J is TRBJ2-3; 7 bases fit TRBD1. Trimming at V came to 5 bases and at J to 4 bases, leaving 9 bases not matched to a gene. This CDR3 has 15 amino acids. Germline CDR1 SEHNR, CDR2 FQNEAQ (reference sequence).

J is TRBJ2-1 and V is TRBV15; 12 positions match TRBD2. The CDR3 contains 16 residues. The trim removed 1 base at V and 7 bases at J, leaving 5 bases unmatched. CDR1 LNHNV and CDR2 YYDKDF come from the germline V gene (reference sequence). CDR3 coding DNA: TGTGCCACCAGCAGAGGTCTAGCGGGGGGGGAGAATGAGCAGTTCTTC. It codes for CATSRGLAGGENEQFF.

Remarks on this clone: In the same sample, other DNA sequences code for this CDR3. In nucleotides, the CDR3 is TGCGCCAGCAGCCTGTCAGGGATTAGCAATCAGCCCCAGCATTTT. Translated: CASSLSGISNQPQHF. The gene calls are TRBV5-1 and TRBJ1-5; possibly TRBD1 for D (5 bases). The germline V and J ends were trimmed by 4 bases and 0 bases, with 11 bases remaining between them. The germline CDR1 and CDR2 sequences are SGHRS and YFSETQ. The CDR3 extends over 15 amino acids.

The chain employs TRBV9 and TRBJ2-5; no clear D gene. Germline V gene data show CDR1 as SGDLS and CDR2 as YYNGEE. V shed 3 bases and J shed 5 bases, with 17 bases lying between them. The CDR3 extends over 15 amino acids. CDR3 loop: CASSDGPTVRETQYF. In DNA, the CDR3 is TGTGCCAGCAGCGACGGACCAACGGTTAGGGAGACCCAGTACTTC.

The chain combines TRBV2 with TRBJ2-1; D gene ambiguous. This CDR3 is 14 amino acids long. CDR1 is SNHLY and CDR2 is FYNNEI in the germline V gene. The ends were cut back, 1 base at V and 6 bases at J, with 10 bases in the middle. CDR3 coding DNA: TGTGCCAGCAGTGAAGTAGCTAGTGTCAATGAGCAGTTCTTC. Its protein product is CASSEVASVNEQFF.

The gene calls are TRBV7-2 and TRBJ2-1; 10 bases agree with TRBD2. This CDR3 is built from 17 residues. Germline CDR1 is SGHTA and CDR2 is FQGNSA. V was clipped by 5 bases and J by 9 bases; unmatched bases: 16. CDR3 in DNA: TGTGCCAGCAGCCCGCGCCTTGGGCTAGCGGGAGACGGTGAGCAGTTCTTC. Protein product: CASSPRLGLAGDGEQFF. Drawing the rest from reference TRBV7-2 and TRBJ2-1, the complete variable domain is GAGVSQSPSNKVTEKGKDVELRCDPISGHTALYWYRQSLGQGLEFLIYFQGNSAPDKSGLPSDRFSAERTGGSVSTLTIQRTQQEDSAVYLCASSPRLGLAGDGEQFFGPGTRLTVL.

The rearrangement uses TRBV9 and TRBJ2-6, with D perhaps given as TRBD1 or TRBD2 (6 bases each). The CDR3 extends over 15 amino acids. CDR1 and CDR2 from the germline V gene are SGDLS and YYNGEE. Trimming took off 4 bases at V and 2 bases at J, with 10 bases between the two ends. CDR3 loop: CASSLEGAGANVLTF. CDR3 in DNA: TGTGCCAGCAGCCTGGAGGGGGCTGGGGCCAACGTCCTGACTTTC.

The V and J genes are TRBV27 and TRBJ1-5; 10 positions agree with TRBD1. The CDR3 extends over 15 amino acids. V was pared by 2 bases and J by 7 bases, with 5 bases of the junction left unmatched. Per the germline V gene, CDR1 is MNHEY and CDR2 is SMNVEV (reference sequence). This CDR3 is CASSLLGTGVQPQHF. CDR3 sequence (DNA): TGTGCCAGCAGTTTACTGGGGACAGGGGTGCAGCCCCAGCATTTT.

The CDR3 here is CASSYLWRLNGLGYTF. The CDR3 DNA reads as TGTGCCAGCAGTTACTTGTGGAGACTCAACGGTCTCGGCTACACCTTC. The V gene is TRBV6-5, the J gene TRBJ1-2; D call uncertain. The CDR3 spans 16 residues. Germline V CDR1 and CDR2: MNHEY, SVGAGI. Trimming removed 1 base from V and 8 bases from J, with 20 bases in between.

V gene TRBV27 combines with J gene TRBJ2-2; no clear D gene. The CDR3 contains 14 residues. CDR1 and CDR2 from the germline V gene are MNHEY and SMNVEV (reference sequence). Deletions cut 2 bases from V and 3 bases from J, with 7 bases between. The CDR3 sequence: CASSLRVDTGELFF. CDR3 DNA: TGTGCCAGCAGTTTAAGAGTAGACACCGGGGAGCTGTTTTTT.

The rearrangement links TRBV6-1 to TRBJ1-5; D perhaps matches TRBD1 (6 bases). The V end lost 8 bases, the J end lost 7 bases, and 18 bases lay between the germline ends. The V gene's germline CDR1 is MNHNS and CDR2 SASEGT. The CDR3 covers 14 residues. DNA for the CDR3: TGTGCCAGCTTAGTTAAGACAGGAGTACAGCCCCAGCATTTT. Translated, it gives CASLVKTGVQPQHF.

Remarks on this clone: Other nucleotide sequences from this sample produce the same CDR3. The chain couples TRBV15 to TRBJ2-1; D is possibly TRBD1 or TRBD2 (5 bases each). Trimming took 1 base from V and 4 from J, leaving 5 bases between them. CDR1 is LNHNV and CDR2 is YYDKDF in the germline V gene (reference sequence). There are 13 residues in the CDR3. DNA of the CDR3: TGTGCCACCAGCAGAGGGGGGTACAATGAGCAGTTCTTC. Residues: CATSRGGYNEQFF.

The chain combines TRBV28 with TRBJ2-7; perhaps D is TRBD1 or TRBD2 (5 bases each). CDR1 is MDHEN and CDR2 is SYDVKM in the germline V gene. V dropped 7 bases and J dropped 2 bases, with 18 bases sitting between them. This CDR3 spans 15 amino acids. The CDR3 protein is CASMGPISIPYEQYF. DNA for the CDR3: TGTGCCAGCATGGGACCCATTAGCATACCCTACGAGCAGTACTTC.

J is TRBJ2-7 and V is TRBV19; 9 nucleotides line up with TRBD1. In germline, CDR1 is LNHDA, CDR2 SQIVND (reference sequence). Trimming took 1 base from V and 4 from J; bases not matched to a gene: 5. This CDR3 spans 15 amino acids. The CDR3 bases are TGTGCCAGTAGTATAGCCACAGGGGGCCAATACGAGCAGTACTTC. The encoded protein is CASSIATGGQYEQYF.

Regarding this clone: The same CDR3 is also encoded by other DNA sequences in this sample. The chain employs TRBV18 and TRBJ2-7; D gene uncertain. The CDR3 loop spans 13 amino acids. Germline CDR1 is KGHSH and CDR2 is LQKENI. V dropped 1 base and J dropped 0 bases, with 4 bases sitting between them. CDR3 loop: CASSPQGSYEQYF. DNA for the CDR3: TGTGCCAGCTCACCACAGGGCTCCTACGAGCAGTACTTC.

This clone is a singleton in its sample. Additional DNA sequences in this sample encode the identical CDR3. V gene TRBV29-1 combines with J gene TRBJ1-3; the D gene is possibly TRBD1 (5 bases). V shed 5 bases and J shed 4 bases, with 12 bases lying between them. This CDR3 region has 13 residues. Germline lookup yields CDR1 SQVTM and CDR2 ANQGSEA. The CDR3 coding sequence is TGCAGCGTTCGACGGGGCTCGGGAAACACCATATATTTT. Its protein is CSVRRGSGNTIYF.

The chain employs TRBV28 and TRBJ2-5; no reliable D call. Trimming cost V 7 bases and J 2 bases, with 23 bases left between them. Germline CDR1 MDHEN, CDR2 SYDVKM. CDR3 length equals 17 residues. The CDR3 region is CASKGARGAHLQETQYF. CDR3 sequence (DNA): TGTGCCAGCAAAGGAGCCCGCGGTGCCCATCTGCAAGAGACCCAGTACTTC.

This clone was counted between two and nine times. V usage is TRBV29-1 and J usage is TRBJ1-1; D is unclear. Trimming removed 7 bases at V and 5 bases at J, with 11 bases between. The germline gives CDR1 SQVTM, CDR2 ANQGSEA. The CDR3 totals 11 residues. CDR3 bases: TGCAGCGACCAAGGGAGGACTGAAGCTTTCTTT. Translation gives CSDQGRTEAFF.

The V gene is TRBV5-5, the J gene TRBJ2-7; TRBD2 matches at 14 bases. CDR1 is SGHKS and CDR2 is YYEKEE in the germline V gene (reference sequence). The CDR3 is 15 residues long. V gave up 4 bases and J gave up 2 bases; unmatched junction bases: 2. The CDR3 spells CASSQGLAGAYEQYF. CDR3 bases: TGTGCCAGCAGCCAGGGACTAGCGGGAGCCTACGAGCAGTACTTC.

The V call is TRBV30, the J call TRBJ2-1; D is undetermined. This CDR3 is 14 amino acids long. CDR1 is GTSNPN, CDR2 SVGIG, per germline (reference sequence). The germline V and J ends were trimmed by 7 bases and 0 bases, with 13 bases remaining between them. The CDR3, as DNA: TGTGCCTCTTCAACTAAGAGCTCCTACAATGAGCAGTTCTTC. Translation: CASSTKSSYNEQFF.

The rearrangement uses TRBV7-6 and TRBJ1-2; D is undetermined. The CDR3 totals 12 residues. Germline lookup yields CDR1 SGHVS and CDR2 FNYEAQ. The V gene lost 4 bases and the J gene lost 8 bases, with 11 bases spanning the gap. This CDR3 is CASSSRAGGYTF. The CDR3 bases are TGTGCCAGCAGCTCGCGGGCGGGGGGCTACACCTTC.

This clone has only one observation. The chain recombines TRBV18 with TRBJ2-1; a weak D match, TRBD1 (5 bases). CDR3 length equals 15 residues. Germline V gene lookup returns CDR1 KGHSH and CDR2 LQKENI. The V end was cut by 3 bases, the J end by 9 bases, with 18 bases between. The CDR3 DNA is TGTGCCAGCTCACCGGTTGGACAAGGGATCGTTGAGCAGTTCTTC. This codes for CASSPVGQGIVEQFF.

The gene calls are TRBV7-2 and TRBJ2-7; TRBD1 might be the D (6 bases). V shed 4 bases and J shed 0 bases, with 13 bases lying between them. The germline CDR1 and CDR2 sequences are SGHTA and FQGNSA. CDR3 length: 15 amino acids. CDR3: CASSSRQVLSYEQYF. The CDR3 DNA follows: TGTGCCAGCAGCTCAAGACAGGTTCTCTCCTACGAGCAGTACTTC.

V is TRBV6-1 and J is TRBJ1-5, with 8 bases identical to TRBD1. The V segment lost 8 bases and the J segment 3 bases; nucleotides outside the gene matches: 3. Germline V gene sequence: CDR1 MNHNS, CDR2 SASEGT. The CDR3 covers 13 residues. This CDR3 reads CASAGGNNQPQHF. For the CDR3, the DNA is TGTGCCAGCGCAGGGGGCAACAATCAGCCCCAGCATTTT.

This clone was seen just once. The chain employs TRBV15 and TRBJ2-1; 8 bases are shared with TRBD2. Germline-derived CDR1 and CDR2 are LNHNV and YYDKDF (reference sequence). The CDR3 totals 17 residues. The ends lost 0 bases at V and 4 bases at J; junction bases unmatched: 8. The CDR3, as DNA: TGTGCCACCAGCAGAGATCGTGGCGGGAGGAGATACAATGAGCAGTTCTTC. Translated: CATSRDRGGRRYNEQFF.

This clone was counted once. The rearrangement uses TRBV6-6 and TRBJ2-3; either TRBD1 or TRBD2 may fit D (5 bases each). Germline assignment: CDR1 MNHNY and CDR2 SVGAGI (reference sequence). This CDR3 comprises 15 residues. The ends were cut back, 4 bases at V and 9 bases at J, with 20 bases in the middle. The CDR3 DNA is TGTGCCAGCAGTTCCGGGACCCCGGGTTTTGAGACGCAGTATTTT. Translated, it gives CASSSGTPGFETQYF.